A selection of T cell receptor beta chains follows, all from one sample in a study of shared clonotypes between healthy human individuals. Clones were sequenced by immunoSEQ multiplex PCR, and TCRdb holds only the in-frame ones, with some missing. The table has some 800,000 clones, about 91% seen once; the top ten hold 24%. The sequencing input was naive CD8+ T cells sorted from blood. These receptors were taken from a man between 25 and 39 years old in good health. CDR3s include the opening cysteine and the closing phenylalanine or tryptophan. D genes are given only for firm matches. The size field is filled for only some rows; it gives once, few, many or a size class.

v_call,j_call,d_call,clone_size,cdr3_nt,cdr3_aa
TRBV7-8,TRBJ2-5,-,-,TGTGCCAGCAGTAGTAGGGGTCAGGTCGAAGAGACCCAGTACTTC,CASSSRGQVEETQYF
TRBV2,TRBJ2-5,TRBD2,-,TGTGCCAGCAGTGAATGGCCTAGCGGTCCGGAGACCCAGTACTTC,CASSEWPSGPETQYF
TRBV10-2,TRBJ1-1,-,-,TGCGCCAGCCGTCGGAGGTATGAAGCTTTCTTT,CASRRRYEAFF
TRBV6-1,TRBJ1-4,-,once,TGTGCCAGCAGTGAAGCCTCAGGGGCGATGCTTCGCGAAAAACTGTTTTTT,CASSEASGAMLREKLFF
TRBV6-1,TRBJ1-1,-,once,TGTGCCACCGCAGACAGAGGCGGGAACACTGAAGCTTTCTTT,CATADRGGNTEAFF
TRBV5-5,TRBJ1-1,-,once,TGTGCCAGCAGACATGGGATGAACACTGAAGCTTTCTTT,CASRHGMNTEAFF
TRBV27,TRBJ2-2,-,-,TGTGCCAGCACCTTAGGGGACGCCGGGGAGCTGTTTTTT,CASTLGDAGELFF
TRBV7-9,TRBJ2-7,-,-,TGTGCCAGCAGCTGGGACAGTGGGGGGCCGTACGAGCAGTACTTC,CASSWDSGGPYEQYF
TRBV27,TRBJ1-5,-,-,TGTGCCAGCAGGGTTTTGGACGGGAATCAGCCCCAGCATTTT,CASRVLDGNQPQHF
TRBV14,TRBJ1-1,TRBD1,-,TGTGCCAGCAGCTCGACAGGGGAAGGCCCTGAAGCTTTCTTT,CASSSTGEGPEAFF
TRBV2,TRBJ2-7,TRBD2,-,TGTGCCAGCAGAGCGGGACCGAGATACTACGAGCAGTACTTC,CASRAGPRYYEQYF
TRBV11-3,TRBJ2-6,TRBD1,-,TGTGCCAGCAGCTTAGGTACAGGGGGCGACAACGTCCCGACTTTC,CASSLGTGGDNVPTF
TRBV5-8,TRBJ1-5,-,-,TGTGCCAGCAGCATATATCAGCCCCAGCATTTT,CASSIYQPQHF
TRBV27,TRBJ2-2,TRBD2,-,TGTGCCAGCAGTTTATGGGTCCTCGGGGGGTCGGACACCGGGGAGCTGTTTTTT,CASSLWVLGGSDTGELFF
TRBV30,TRBJ1-2,-,-,TGTGCCGCAGAAGGGGCCGACAACTCTAATGGCTACACCTTC,CAAEGADNSNGYTF
TRBV28,TRBJ2-7,-,-,TGTGCCAGCAGCCAGATGACGGATAACGAGCAGTACTTC,CASSQMTDNEQYF
TRBV6-1,TRBJ2-1,-,-,TGTGCCAGCAGTGATGGGCCGAAACCGAGACAGACATACAATGAGCAGTTCTTC,CASSDGPKPRQTYNEQFF
TRBV19,TRBJ2-7,-,-,TGTGCCAGTAGCGAACAGGGTCTGGGGTACGAGCAGTACTTC,CASSEQGLGYEQYF
TRBV5-1,TRBJ1-1,-,-,TGCGCCAGCAGCCCGGGGACGGGGAACACTGAAGCTTTCTTT,CASSPGTGNTEAFF
TRBV2,TRBJ2-1,-,-,TGTGCCAGCAACCAACCGGGGCCAGAGCAGTTCTTC,CASNQPGPEQFF
TRBV28,TRBJ2-5,-,-,TGTGCCAGCAGTCCTTCCCCACAGGGACTTCAAGAGACCCAGTACTTC,CASSPSPQGLQETQYF
TRBV5-6,TRBJ1-5,TRBD1,-,TGTGCCAGCAGCCTGACAGGGTCCAATCAGCCCCAGCATTTT,CASSLTGSNQPQHF
TRBV23-1,TRBJ2-7,-,-,TGCGCCAGCAGCGGGATTCCTCGGAACGAGCAGTACTTC,CASSGIPRNEQYF
TRBV5-1,TRBJ1-1,-,-,TGCGCCAGCAGGGCAGTGAACACTGAAGCTTTCTTT,CASRAVNTEAFF
TRBV6-1,TRBJ2-7,-,-,TGTGCCAGCAGTGCCTCGCTCCTAGACTTGCTCCTCTACGAGCAGTACTTC,CASSASLLDLLLYEQYF
TRBV13,TRBJ2-2,-,-,TGTGCCACCCCGCCCGACAGGACGAACACCGGGGAGCTGTTTTTT,CATPPDRTNTGELFF
TRBV9,TRBJ2-1,TRBD2,-,TGTGCCAGCAGCGTAGATGGGACTAGGGATGAGCAGTTCTTC,CASSVDGTRDEQFF
TRBV7-9,TRBJ2-1,TRBD2,-,TGTGCCAGCAGTTTACTAGCGGGAGGGTTGGATGAGCAGTTCTTC,CASSLLAGGLDEQFF
TRBV7-9,TRBJ1-2,-,once,TGTGCCAGCAGCTTAGACAGTCCCTATGGCTACACCTTC,CASSLDSPYGYTF
TRBV10-2,TRBJ2-7,-,medium-sized,TGCGCCAGCAGTCTAACAGGGCACGAGCAGTACTTC,CASSLTGHEQYF
TRBV2,TRBJ2-7,TRBD2,-,TGTGCCAGCAGTGAAGGCGGGAGCGAGCAGTACTTC,CASSEGGSEQYF
TRBV7-6,TRBJ1-1,-,once,TGTGCCAGCAGCTTAGCGGGAGATGAAGCTTTCTTT,CASSLAGDEAFF
TRBV27,TRBJ2-1,-,-,TGTGCCAGCAGTCCCGGGGGAGCCAATGAGCAGTTCTTC,CASSPGGANEQFF
TRBV7-9,TRBJ2-5,TRBD1,-,TGTGCCAGCAGCCCACCTTTGGACAGGAGCCAAGAGACCCAGTACTTC,CASSPPLDRSQETQYF
TRBV4-3,TRBJ2-7,TRBD2,-,TGCGCCAGCAGCCAAGAAGCTGTCAGGGACTACACCTACGAGCAGTACTTC,CASSQEAVRDYTYEQYF
TRBV29-1,TRBJ2-7,TRBD1,-,TGCAGCGTTGAGGGCACAGGGGCTAGCTCCTACGAGCAGTACTTC,CSVEGTGASSYEQYF
TRBV5-6,TRBJ2-7,-,-,TGTGCCAGCAGCGGGGGCCGGCCCTACGAGCAGTACTTC,CASSGGRPYEQYF
TRBV27,TRBJ2-1,-,-,TGTGCCAGCAGTTTATTAGGTTCGGCAGACTATGAGCAGTTCTTC,CASSLLGSADYEQFF
TRBV27,TRBJ2-7,TRBD2,-,TGTGCCAGCAGGCTTACTAGCGGGGTTCCCGAGCAGTACTTC,CASRLTSGVPEQYF
TRBV7-9,TRBJ1-2,TRBD1,-,TGTGCCAGCAGCTCCAGACAGGGTACTCTCTATGGCTACACCTTC,CASSSRQGTLYGYTF
TRBV6-1,TRBJ2-1,TRBD2,many,TGTGCCAGCCACGCGGGAGAGGCCTACAATGAGCAGTTCTTC,CASHAGEAYNEQFF